This T cell receptor (beta chain) was recorded in a study of beta chain features in type 1 diabetes. Study-wide points: A definitive answer on HLA type influencing TCRB rearrangement was not reached here. Shorter TCRB CDR3s, moderately but significantly so, marked every one of the four CD4+ subsets in Type 1 diabetes patients.

Sequencing targeted expressed TCRB transcripts, as all isolated RNA had been reverse transcribed. Sequenced by immunoSEQ multiplex PCR; TCRdb stores in-frame clones only, minus some. In the table there are some 700,000 clones, 13% of which are singletons. With respect to this clone: The target antigen is unknown.

The clonotype was recovered from a man between 18 and 35 years old with type 1 diabetes. Sequencing was done on a sample of naive CD4+ T cells from blood.

CDR3 sequence: CASSLYVADEQYF. The CDR3 DNA is TGTGCCAGCAGCTTGTACGTCGCGGACGAGCAGTACTTC. The V call is TRBV5-4, the J call TRBJ2-7; no reliable D call. The V gene's germline CDR1 is SGHNT and CDR2 YYREEE (reference sequence). With 1 base removed from V and 5 bases from J, the gap between germline ends came to 10 bases. The CDR3 contains 13 residues.